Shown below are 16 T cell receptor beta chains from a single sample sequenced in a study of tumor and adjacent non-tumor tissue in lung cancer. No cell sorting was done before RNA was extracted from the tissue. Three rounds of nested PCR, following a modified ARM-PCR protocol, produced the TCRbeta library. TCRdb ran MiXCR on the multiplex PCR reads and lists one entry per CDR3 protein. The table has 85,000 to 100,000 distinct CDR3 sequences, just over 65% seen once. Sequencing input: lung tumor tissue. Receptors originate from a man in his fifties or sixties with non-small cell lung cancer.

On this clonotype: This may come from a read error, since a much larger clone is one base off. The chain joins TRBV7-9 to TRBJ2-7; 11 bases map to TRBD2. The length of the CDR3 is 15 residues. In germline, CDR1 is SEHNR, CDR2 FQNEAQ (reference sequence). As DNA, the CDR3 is TGTGCCAGCAGCTCCTTAGCGGGAGGGCAGGGCGAGCAGTGCTTC. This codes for CASSSLAGGQGEQCF.

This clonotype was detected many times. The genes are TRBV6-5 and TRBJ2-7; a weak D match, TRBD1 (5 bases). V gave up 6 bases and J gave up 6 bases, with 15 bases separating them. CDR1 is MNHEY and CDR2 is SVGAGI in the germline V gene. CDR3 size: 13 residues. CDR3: CASREGDVGEQYF. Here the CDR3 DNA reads TGTGCCAGCAGAGAAGGGGATGTGGGCGAGCAGTACTTC.

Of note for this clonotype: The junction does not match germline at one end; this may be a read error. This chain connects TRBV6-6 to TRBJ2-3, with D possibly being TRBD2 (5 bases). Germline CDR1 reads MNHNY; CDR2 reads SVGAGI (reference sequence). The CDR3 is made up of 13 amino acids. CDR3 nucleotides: TGTACCACCCTAGATGGGAGCACAGATACGAAGTATTTT. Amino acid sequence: CTTLDGSTDTKYF.

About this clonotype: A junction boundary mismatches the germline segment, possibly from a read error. The DNA for the CDR3 is TGCGCCAGCACCAACATCTGGTGTGAGCAGTACTTC. The encoded protein is CASTNIWCEQYF. The genes are TRBV11-1 and TRBJ2-7, with D uncertain. CDR3 length: 12 amino acids. CDR1 is SGHAT and CDR2 is FQDESV in the germline V gene (reference sequence). Drawing the rest from reference TRBV11-1 and TRBJ2-7, the complete variable domain is EAEVAQSPRYKITEKSQAVAFWCDPISGHATLYWYRQILGQGPELLVQFQDESVVDDSQLPKDRFSAERLKGVDSTLKIQPAELGDSAMYLCASTNIWCEQYFGPGTRLTVT.

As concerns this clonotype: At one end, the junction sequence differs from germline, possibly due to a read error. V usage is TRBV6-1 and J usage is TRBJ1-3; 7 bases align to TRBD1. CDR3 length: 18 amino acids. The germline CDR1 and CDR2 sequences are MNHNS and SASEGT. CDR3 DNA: TGTGCCAGCAGTGAAAGGGGACAGTTCTTGCGCTCTAGAAACACCATATTTTTT. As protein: CASSERGQFLRSRNTIFF.

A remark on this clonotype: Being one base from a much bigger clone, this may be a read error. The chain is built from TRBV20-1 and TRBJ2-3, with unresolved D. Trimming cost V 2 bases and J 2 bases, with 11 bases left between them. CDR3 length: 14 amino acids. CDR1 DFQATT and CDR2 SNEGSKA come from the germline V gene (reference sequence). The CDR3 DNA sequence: TGCAGTGCTAGACACGGTACATTCACAGATACGCAGTATTTT. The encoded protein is CSARHGTFTDTQYF.

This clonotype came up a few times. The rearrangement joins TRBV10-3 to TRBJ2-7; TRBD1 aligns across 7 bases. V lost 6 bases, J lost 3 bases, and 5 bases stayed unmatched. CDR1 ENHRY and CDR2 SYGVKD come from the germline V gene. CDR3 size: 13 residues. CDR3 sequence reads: CAIRETGFYEQYF. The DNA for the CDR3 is TGTGCCATCAGGGAGACAGGGTTCTACGAGCAGTACTTC.

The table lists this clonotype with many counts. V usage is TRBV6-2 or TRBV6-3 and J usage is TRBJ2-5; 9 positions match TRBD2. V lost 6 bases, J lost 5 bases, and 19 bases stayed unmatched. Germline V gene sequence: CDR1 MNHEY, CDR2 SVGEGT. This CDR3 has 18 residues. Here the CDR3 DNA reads TGTGCCAGCAGCATCGGGACTAGCACCAACCCTTGGAGGGAGACCCAGTACTTC. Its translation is CASSIGTSTNPWRETQYF.

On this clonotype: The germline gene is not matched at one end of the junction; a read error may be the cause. This chain's CDR3 is CAGTGPFYEQYF. Written as DNA, the CDR3 is TGCGCCGGCACTGGACCGTTCTACGAGCAGTACTTC. This rearrangement joins TRBV6-1 to TRBJ2-7; no definite D call. Germline V gene lookup returns CDR1 MNHNS and CDR2 SASEGT. The CDR3 consists of 12 residues.

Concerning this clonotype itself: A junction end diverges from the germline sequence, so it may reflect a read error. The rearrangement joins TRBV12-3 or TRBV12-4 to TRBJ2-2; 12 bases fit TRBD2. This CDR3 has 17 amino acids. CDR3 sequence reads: CASSIQLAGGSTGELFF. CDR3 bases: TGTGCCAGCAGTATACAACTAGCGGGAGGAAGCACCGGGGAGTTGTTTTTT.

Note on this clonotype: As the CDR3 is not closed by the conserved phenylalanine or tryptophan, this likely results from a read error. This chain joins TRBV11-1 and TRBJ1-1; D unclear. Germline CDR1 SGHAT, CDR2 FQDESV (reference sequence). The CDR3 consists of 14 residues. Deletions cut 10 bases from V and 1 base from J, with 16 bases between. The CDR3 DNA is TGTGCCACCGTGAGATGGACCACGAACACTGAAGCTTTCTTA. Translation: CATVRWTTNTEAFL.

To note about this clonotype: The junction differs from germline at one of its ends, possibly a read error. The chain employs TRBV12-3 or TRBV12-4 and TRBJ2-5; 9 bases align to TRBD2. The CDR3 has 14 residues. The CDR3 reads CAGSSAGGGETQYF. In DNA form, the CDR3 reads TGTGCCGGCAGTTCAGCGGGAGGTGGGGAGACCCAATACTTC.

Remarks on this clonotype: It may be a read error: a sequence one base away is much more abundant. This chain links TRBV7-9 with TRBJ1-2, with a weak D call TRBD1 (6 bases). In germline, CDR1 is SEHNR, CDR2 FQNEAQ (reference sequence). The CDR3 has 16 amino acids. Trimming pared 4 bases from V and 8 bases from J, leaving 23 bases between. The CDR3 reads CASSSHGTPTTGGYTF. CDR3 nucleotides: TGTGCCAGCAGCTCACACGGGACACCAACGACGGGAGGCTACACCTTC.

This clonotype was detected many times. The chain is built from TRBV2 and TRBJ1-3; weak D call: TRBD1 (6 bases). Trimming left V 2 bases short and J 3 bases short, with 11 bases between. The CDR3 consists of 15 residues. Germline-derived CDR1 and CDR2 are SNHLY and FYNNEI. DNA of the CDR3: TGTGCCAGCAGTGAAAGGGCAGGGGATGGAAACACCATATATTTT. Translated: CASSERAGDGNTIYF.

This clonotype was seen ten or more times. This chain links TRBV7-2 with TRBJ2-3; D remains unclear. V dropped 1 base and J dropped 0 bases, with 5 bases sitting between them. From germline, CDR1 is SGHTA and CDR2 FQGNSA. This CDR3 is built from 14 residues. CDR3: CASSLDSSTDTQYF. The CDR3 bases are TGTGCCAGCAGCTTAGACAGCAGCACAGATACGCAGTATTTT.

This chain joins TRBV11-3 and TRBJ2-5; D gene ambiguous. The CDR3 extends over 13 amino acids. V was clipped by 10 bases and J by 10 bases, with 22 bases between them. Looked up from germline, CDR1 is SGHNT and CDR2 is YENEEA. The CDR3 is CANSLDFSTSQYF. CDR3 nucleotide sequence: TGTGCCAATAGCTTAGATTTTTCAACAAGCCAGTACTTC.